The rows below give T cell receptor beta chains drawn from one sample of a study of OX40 agonist ivuxolimab in advanced cancers. Repertoires were generated with immunoSEQ multiplex PCR, while TCRdb's copy carries only in-frame clones and drops some. The sample carries tens of thousands of clones, 70% to 90% recorded once. The sequences come from CD4+ or CD8+ T cells sorted from blood, collected in a trial of the OX40 agonist ivuxolimab. The receptors derive from an adult with an advanced solid tumor such as melanoma, head and neck, liver or kidney cancer. The CDR3 runs from the conserved cysteine through the conserved F or W. A D gene is named only where the DNA matches it firmly. Size tells how often a clone was seen (once, few, many) or the class of an expanded clone, and some rows leave it out.

size	J	D	V	CDR3	DNA
-	TRBJ1-2	-	TRBV27	CASSSTGGGYTF	TGTGCCAGCAGTTCTACAGGCGGTGGCTACACCTTC
-	TRBJ1-3	TRBD1	TRBV15	CATSTAGGPGNTIYF	TGTGCCACCAGCACCGCAGGGGGCCCCGGAAACACCATATATTTT
-	TRBJ2-3	TRBD1	TRBV19	CATGTGATDTQYF	TGTGCCACCGGGACAGGGGCGACAGATACGCAGTATTTT
-	TRBJ1-5	-	TRBV28	CASRTRLLQPQHF	TGTGCCAGCAGGACAAGGCTTCTTCAGCCCCAGCATTTT
-	TRBJ2-7	TRBD1	TRBV6-1	CASSWGQDAYEQYF	TGTGCCAGCAGCTGGGGACAGGACGCCTACGAGCAGTACTTC
-	TRBJ2-3	TRBD1	TRBV19	CASSMGDSRIDTQYF	TGTGCCAGTAGTATGGGGGACAGTCGTATAGATACGCAGTATTTT
-	TRBJ2-6	-	TRBV6-6	CASREGAGANVLTF	TGTGCCAGCAGAGAGGGTGCCGGGGCCAACGTCCTGACTTTC
-	TRBJ2-1	-	TRBV9	CASGGGRAYNEQFF	TGTGCCAGCGGTGGAGGCAGGGCCTACAATGAGCAGTTCTTC
-	TRBJ2-2	TRBD1	TRBV11-2	CASSWRQGGGTGELFF	TGTGCCAGCAGCTGGCGACAGGGGGGAGGCACCGGGGAGCTGTTTTTT
few	TRBJ2-5	-	TRBV2	CASSEGAAGLETQYF	TGTGCCAGCAGTGAGGGGGCAGCGGGTCTCGAGACCCAGTACTTC
-	TRBJ2-7	-	TRBV5-1	CASSETVNYEQYF	TGCGCCAGCAGTGAGACGGTGAACTACGAGCAGTACTTC
few	TRBJ1-2	-	TRBV5-1	CASSPITRDGTLTNYGYTF	TGCGCCAGCAGCCCGATAACGCGGGACGGGACCCTGACTAACTATGGCTACACCTTC
-	TRBJ1-4	-	TRBV18	CASSPGVPREKLFF	TGTGCCAGCTCTCCAGGGGTCCCCAGGGAAAAACTGTTTTTT
-	TRBJ1-3	-	TRBV29-1	CSATSGNTIYF	TGCAGCGCTACCTCTGGAAACACCATATATTTT
-	TRBJ1-4	TRBD1	TRBV2	CASIAQGDSNEKLFF	TGTGCCAGCATTGCTCAAGGGGACAGTAATGAAAAACTGTTTTTT
-	TRBJ2-5	TRBD2	TRBV11-2	CASSRVGLAGGQETQYF	TGTGCCAGCAGCCGGGTGGGACTAGCGGGGGGCCAAGAGACCCAGTACTTC
-	TRBJ2-4	-	TRBV5-4	CASSIRSGNIQYF	TGTGCCAGCAGCATTCGGTCGGGAAACATTCAGTACTTC
-	TRBJ1-4	-	TRBV7-2	CASSKRSREEKLFF	TGTGCCAGCAGCAAAAGGTCGCGAGAGGAAAAACTGTTTTTT
once	TRBJ1-3	TRBD1	TRBV6-1	CASSQDRGSGNTIYF	TGTGCCAGCAGTCAAGACAGGGGGTCGGGAAACACCATATATTTT
-	TRBJ1-1	TRBD1	TRBV9	CASGGQGGTEAFF	TGTGCCAGCGGTGGACAGGGAGGAACTGAAGCTTTCTTT
-	TRBJ1-2	-	TRBV2	CASRMGDPHGYTF	TGTGCCAGCAGAATGGGGGATCCCCATGGCTACACCTTC
-	TRBJ2-1	-	TRBV5-1	CASSLVGRWADTYNEQFF	TGCGCCAGCAGCTTGGTGGGCCGATGGGCCGACACCTACAATGAGCAGTTCTTC
-	TRBJ2-3	-	TRBV10-1	CASAEAKALGNGGTDTQYF	TGCGCCAGCGCGGAGGCGAAAGCGTTGGGTAACGGAGGCACAGATACGCAGTATTTT
-	TRBJ2-2	TRBD1	TRBV19	CASTAGQGSIGELFF	TGTGCCAGTACCGCCGGACAGGGTTCTATCGGGGAGCTGTTTTTT
-	TRBJ1-5	-	TRBV15	CATSRDPGGVSNQPQHF	TGTGCCACCAGCAGAGATCCGGGGGGAGTTAGCAATCAGCCCCAGCATTTT
-	TRBJ2-1	-	TRBV6-1	CASSARGTYNEQFF	TGTGCCAGCAGTGCCCGAGGTACCTACAATGAGCAGTTCTTC
-	TRBJ1-2	TRBD1	TRBV6-5	CASYRGGYGYTF	TGTGCCAGCTACAGGGGTGGCTATGGCTACACCTTC
-	TRBJ2-7	TRBD2	TRBV9	CASSFSGGVNEQYF	TGTGCCAGCAGCTTCAGCGGGGGGGTAAACGAGCAGTACTTC
-	TRBJ1-2	TRBD1	TRBV6-1	CASSASAGTGGYGYTF	TGTGCCAGCAGTGCCTCTGCCGGGACAGGAGGCTATGGCTACACCTTC
-	TRBJ1-2	-	TRBV7-8	CASSLEQIYGYTF	TGTGCCAGCAGCTTAGAACAGATCTATGGCTACACCTTC
-	TRBJ2-3	-	TRBV5-1	CASSLGADFTTDTQYF	TGCGCCAGCAGCTTGGGGGCGGACTTTACCACAGATACGCAGTATTTT
-	TRBJ2-7	-	TRBV2	CASTMTGYEQYF	TGTGCCAGCACCATGACAGGATACGAGCAGTACTTC